A single sample gave rise to the 15 T cell receptor beta chains below, sequenced in a study of blood T cell repertoires in COVID-19. TCRdb's table, derived via immunoSEQ multiplex PCR, lists solely in-frame clones and lacks some. The data contain over 90,000 clones, about nine tenths of them singletons. The sample taken for sequencing was peripheral blood. Receptors were obtained from a woman aged 50 to 60 with COVID-19, enrolled during active disease.

This rearrangement joins TRBV6-4 to TRBJ1-4, with D unclear. The V end lost 4 bases, the J end lost 4 bases, and 13 bases lay between the germline ends. Germline CDR1 reads MRHNA; CDR2 reads SNTAGT. The CDR3 contains 15 residues. The CDR3, as DNA: TGTGCCAGCAGTGCCCGTGCGGACTTTAATGAAAAACTGTTTTTT. It codes for CASSARADFNEKLFF.

The chain is built from TRBV19 and TRBJ2-6; 14 nucleotides line up with TRBD2. The germline V gene encodes CDR1 LNHDA and CDR2 SQIVND (reference sequence). V dropped 3 bases and J dropped 0; count of bases not matched to a gene: 7. The CDR3 has 20 residues. The CDR3 region is CASSIGLAGGRSSGANVLTF. CDR3 sequence (DNA): TGTGCCAGTAGTATCGGACTAGCGGGGGGCCGAAGCTCTGGGGCCAACGTCCTGACTTTC.

This clone was recorded a few times. The chain recombines TRBV5-1 with TRBJ2-5; weak D call: TRBD2 (6 bases). This CDR3 has 14 amino acids. The V gene lost 4 bases and the J gene lost 1 base, with 11 bases spanning the gap. CDR1 and CDR2 from the germline V gene are SGHRS and YFSETQ. The CDR3 region is CASSTWEAQETQYF. The CDR3 DNA reads as TGCGCCAGCAGCACCTGGGAGGCCCAAGAGACCCAGTACTTC.

The chain has TRBV3-1 (or the pseudogene TRBV3-2) and TRBJ2-4; D is ambiguous. The germline V and J ends were trimmed by 5 bases and 8 bases, with 13 bases remaining between them. The length of the CDR3 is 13 residues. Germline values: CDR1 LGHDT, CDR2 YNNKEL (reference sequence). CDR3 in DNA: TGTGCCAGCAGCTCTACGACTTTTTACATTCAGTACTTC. Translated, it gives CASSSTTFYIQYF.

The sample holds a few counts of this clone. The same CDR3 is also encoded by other DNA sequences in this sample. V gene TRBV5-4 combines with J gene TRBJ2-2; the match to TRBD2 covers 14 bases. CDR3 length equals 17 residues. In germline, CDR1 is SGHNT, CDR2 YYREEE (reference sequence). The V and J ends lost 5 bases and 1 base, in that order; junction bases with no gene match: 4. CDR3: CASRLGLAGGNTGELFF. The CDR3 nucleotides read TGTGCCAGCAGACTAGGACTAGCGGGAGGGAACACCGGGGAGCTGTTTTTT.

CDR3 loop: CVRSRLTSTYEQYF. The CDR3 nucleotides are TGTGTCAGAAGCCGACTGACGAGTACCTACGAGCAGTACTTC. The V and J genes are TRBV7-5 and TRBJ2-7; TRBD2 is the table's D call and was not checked against the DNA. TRBV7-5 is termed a pseudogene. The CDR3 sequence is 14 residues long.

The chain is built from TRBV18 and TRBJ1-2; D unresolved. Trimming took off 3 bases at V and 7 bases at J, with 9 bases between the two ends. Germline V gene lookup returns CDR1 KGHSH and CDR2 LQKENI. This CDR3 comprises 12 residues. The CDR3 DNA follows: TGTGCCAGCTCACCGGAGGTTCGTGGCTACACCTTC. It specifies CASSPEVRGYTF.

This clone was observed a single time. CDR3 amino acids: CASSLVGVGELFF. For the CDR3, the DNA is TGTGCCAGCAGTTTAGTCGGTGTCGGGGAGCTGTTTTTT. The rearrangement joins TRBV12-3 or TRBV12-4 to TRBJ2-2; D gene unclear. Trimming cost V 1 base and J 7 bases, with 7 bases left between them. The CDR3 consists of 13 residues.

Only one count was recorded for this clone. Other nucleotide sequences in the sample specify the same CDR3. The chain couples TRBV5-1 to TRBJ2-7; 11 bases map to TRBD2. The trim removed 5 bases at V and 3 bases at J, leaving 4 bases unmatched. The CDR3 covers 14 residues. Looked up from germline, CDR1 is SGHRS and CDR2 is YFSETQ. CDR3 region: CASSFGLAGYEQYF. In DNA form, the CDR3 reads TGCGCCAGCAGTTTTGGACTAGCGGGCTACGAGCAGTACTTC.

The chain is built from TRBV27 and TRBJ2-1; the D is unclear. Germline V lookup: CDR1 MNHEY, CDR2 SMNVEV (reference sequence). This CDR3 is 11 amino acids long. With 6 bases removed from V and 7 bases from J, the gap between germline ends came to 7 bases. In DNA, the CDR3 is TGTGCCAGCAGCAGAGGAAATGAGCAGTTCTTC. This encodes CASSRGNEQFF.

The chain uses TRBV27 and TRBJ1-1; TRBD1 agrees at 7 bases. The CDR3 loop spans 14 amino acids. The J segment lost 7 bases and the V segment lost 5 bases, leaving 10 bases of the junction unmatched. Germline-derived CDR1 and CDR2 are MNHEY and SMNVEV (reference sequence). The CDR3 bases are TGTGCCAGCAGTACCTTCAGGGGGGCGCTTGAAGCTTTCTTT. Residues: CASSTFRGALEAFF.

The rearrangement links TRBV6-5 to TRBJ2-5; D is uncertain. CDR1 and CDR2 (germline): MNHEY, SVGAGI. The germline V and J ends were trimmed by 6 bases and 0 bases, with 14 bases remaining between them. The CDR3 loop spans 15 amino acids. The CDR3 spells CASRMFDTYQETQYF. The CDR3 nucleotides are TGTGCCAGCAGAATGTTTGACACGTACCAAGAGACCCAGTACTTC.

The genes are TRBV5-1 and TRBJ2-5; 7 bases map to TRBD1. This CDR3 has 15 amino acids. V dropped 4 bases and J dropped 5; count of bases not matched to a gene: 11. Per the germline V gene, CDR1 is SGHRS and CDR2 is YFSETQ. CDR3 coding DNA: TGCGCCAGCAGCCCGATGACAGGGATGGGGGAGACCCAGTACTTC. Protein product: CASSPMTGMGETQYF. Supplemented by reference TRBV5-1 and TRBJ2-5, the full variable domain reads KAGVTQTPRYLIKTRGQQVTLSCSPISGHRSVSWYQQTPGQGLQFLFEYFSETQRNKGNFPGRFSGRQFSNSRSEMNVSTLELGDSALYLCASSPMTGMGETQYFGPGTRLLVL.

A remark on this clone: A read error may account for a junction end that differs from germline. This sequence joins TRBV2 and TRBJ2-7, with a tentative D call TRBD2 (6 bases). From germline, CDR1 is SNHLY and CDR2 FYNNEI. The CDR3 sequence is 11 residues long. CDR3 DNA: TGTGCCAGCAGAGGGGAGGCCTTGAAGGTCTTC. This gives the protein CASRGEALKVF. Full variable domain (remainder filled in from reference TRBV2 and TRBJ2-7): EPEVTQTPSHQVTQMGQEVILRCVPISNHLYFYWYRQILGQKVEFLVSFYNNEISEKSEIFDDQFSVERPDGSNFTLKIRSTKLEDSAMYFCASRGEALKVFGPGTRLTVT.

The rearrangement links TRBV7-3 to TRBJ2-1, with a possible D match to TRBD2 (6 bases). Germline values: CDR1 SGHTA, CDR2 FQGTGA. The CDR3 loop spans 15 amino acids. V lost 5 bases to trimming and J lost 5 bases, with 16 bases between them. The CDR3 region is CASSPNAGFNNEQFF. CDR3 bases: TGTGCCAGCAGCCCAAATGCGGGGTTCAACAATGAGCAGTTCTTC.